The rows below give T cell receptor beta chains drawn from one sample of a study of T cells in Graves' hyperthyroidism and ophthalmopathy. TCRdb passed the multiplex PCR reads through MiXCR, listing each CDR3 protein once. The sample contains about 400,000 distinct CDR3 sequences, roughly 14% of which appear only once. The sample taken for sequencing was blood. These receptors were taken from a man aged 18 to 30 with Graves' ophthalmopathy. CDR3s include the opening cysteine and the closing phenylalanine or tryptophan. Each record gives: V gene, clone size, D gene, J gene, CDR3 DNA, CDR3 protein. D genes are given only for firm matches. Clone size appears in some rows only: once, few, many, or a class for an expanded clone.

V gene: TRBV19
clone size: few
D gene: TRBD1
J gene: TRBJ2-7
CDR3 DNA: TGTGCCAGTACCCCTGACAGGGGGCATTACGAGCAGTACTTC
CDR3 protein: CASTPDRGHYEQYF

V gene: TRBV12-3/TRBV12-4
clone size: many
D gene: TRBD1
J gene: TRBJ1-4
CDR3 DNA: TGTGCCAGCAGCTTGATCCGGGACAGGGGGCTTGAAAAACTGTTTTTT
CDR3 protein: CASSLIRDRGLEKLFF

V gene: TRBV2
clone size: many
D gene: NA
J gene: TRBJ1-2
CDR3 DNA: TGTGCCAGCAGTGAAGGGGGAAACTATGGCTACACCTTC
CDR3 protein: CASSEGGNYGYTF

V gene: TRBV3-1
clone size: many
D gene: NA
J gene: TRBJ1-1
CDR3 DNA: TGTGCCAGCAGCCAACGGACAGCAGAAGCTTTCTTT
CDR3 protein: CASSQRTAEAFF

V gene: TRBV9
clone size: many
D gene: NA
J gene: TRBJ2-5
CDR3 DNA: TGTGCCAGCAGCTTCCGGCCCCAAGAGACCCAGTACTTC
CDR3 protein: CASSFRPQETQYF

V gene: TRBV28
clone size: NA
D gene: TRBD1
J gene: TRBJ1-2
CDR3 DNA: TGTGCCAGTCGTACAGGGGAGGGCTATGGCTACACCTTC
CDR3 protein: CASRTGEGYGYTF

V gene: TRBV7-9
clone size: few
D gene: NA
J gene: TRBJ2-7
CDR3 DNA: TGTGCCAGCAGCTATCAGTCGGGGTGGGGCTACGAGCAGTACTTC
CDR3 protein: CASSYQSGWGYEQYF

V gene: TRBV6-2/TRBV6-3
clone size: many
D gene: NA
J gene: TRBJ2-2
CDR3 DNA: TGTGCCAGCAGTTACTCCATCCCGAACACCGGGGAGCTGTTTTTT
CDR3 protein: CASSYSIPNTGELFF

V gene: TRBV7-2
clone size: NA
D gene: NA
J gene: TRBJ1-5
CDR3 DNA: TGTGCCAGCAGCTTAAACGGATTTTATAGCAATCAGCCCCAGCATTTT
CDR3 protein: CASSLNGFYSNQPQHF

V gene: TRBV20-1
clone size: many
D gene: NA
J gene: TRBJ1-5
CDR3 DNA: TGCAGTGTTCCCCCGGGGGATCAGCCCCAGCATTTT
CDR3 protein: CSVPPGDQPQHF

V gene: TRBV11-3
clone size: many
D gene: TRBD1
J gene: TRBJ2-1
CDR3 DNA: TGTGCCAGCATCCCGACGGGCAGGGGGCTTTTTAATGAGCAGTTCTTC
CDR3 protein: CASIPTGRGLFNEQFF

V gene: TRBV30
clone size: many
D gene: NA
J gene: TRBJ1-2
CDR3 DNA: TGTGCCTGGAGTTTTCTTGGAGACTATGGCTACACCTTC
CDR3 protein: CAWSFLGDYGYTF

V gene: TRBV7-9
clone size: many
D gene: NA
J gene: TRBJ2-1
CDR3 DNA: TGTGCCAGCAGTCCGGGGATTCGGGATGTCAATGAGCAGTTCTTC
CDR3 protein: CASSPGIRDVNEQFF

V gene: TRBV6-1
clone size: few
D gene: NA
J gene: TRBJ1-1
CDR3 DNA: TGTGCCAGCAGTCCCGGGGGGACCACTGAAGCTTTCTTT
CDR3 protein: CASSPGGTTEAFF

V gene: TRBV6-1
clone size: many
D gene: TRBD1
J gene: TRBJ1-3
CDR3 DNA: TGTGCCAGCAGTGACGGACAGGGGTCGGGAAACACCATATATTTT
CDR3 protein: CASSDGQGSGNTIYF

V gene: TRBV3-1
clone size: many
D gene: TRBD1
J gene: TRBJ1-1
CDR3 DNA: TGTGCCAGCAGCCAAGTTGACAGGGGGTTTGAAGCTTTCTTT
CDR3 protein: CASSQVDRGFEAFF

V gene: TRBV20-1
clone size: many
D gene: TRBD1
J gene: TRBJ1-1
CDR3 DNA: TGCAGTGCTAGCAGTGATACGGCCAGGGGGTACGCTGAAGCTTTCTTT
CDR3 protein: CSASSDTARGYAEAFF